This TCR beta chain is from a study of OX40 agonist ivuxolimab in advanced cancers. This CDR3 is built from 15 residues. Germline CDR1 MGHRA, CDR2 YSYEKL. Trimming cost V 0 bases and J 4 bases, with 10 bases left between them. Using immunoSEQ multiplex PCR, the repertoire was profiled, and TCRdb retains in-frame clones only, with some absent. The sample gives about 16,000 clones, roughly 81% of which show up once; about 72% is in the top ten. This receptor was obtained from an adult with an advanced solid tumor such as melanoma, head and neck, liver or kidney cancer. The source material was CD4+ or CD8+ T cells sorted from blood, sampled in a trial of the OX40 agonist ivuxolimab. The rearrangement joins TRBV4-1 to TRBJ2-1; D gene unclear. The CDR3 DNA sequence: TGCGCCAGCAGCCAAGACGAGGTGGGGTACAATGAGCAGTTCTTC. It translates to CASSQDEVGYNEQFF.